These 8 T cell receptor beta chains were sequenced from one sample in a study of T-cell memory formation after mild COVID-19. Using its own MiXCR run on the 5' RACE reads, TCRdb lists one record per CDR3 protein. The sample has hundreds of thousands of distinct CDR3 sequences, around 17% seen once; the top ten hold roughly 21%. Sequenced material: PBMCs or a T cell subset sorted from them (not recorded which). These receptor sequences come from a man younger than 35 who had mild COVID-19 (a few samples of this study predate the infection). Cell type and time point are not known.

This clonotype was observed a few times. The chain joins TRBV5-1 to TRBJ1-1, with D possibly matching TRBD1 (5 bases). Germline V gene lookup returns CDR1 SGHRS and CDR2 YFSETQ. V lost 2 bases to trimming and J lost 1 base, with 15 bases between them. The CDR3 has 16 amino acids. The CDR3 region has the DNA TGCGCCAGCAGCTTACAAACCGGGACCGAGAACACTGAAGCTTTCTTT. Translation gives CASSLQTGTENTEAFF.

This clonotype was counted only a few times. The V call is TRBV20-1, the J call TRBJ1-1; 11 bases are shared with TRBD1. The CDR3 has 14 residues. Germline CDR1 is DFQATT and CDR2 is SNEGSKA (reference sequence). J gave up 0 bases and V 3 bases, and 0 bases lay outside the gene matches. The CDR3 protein is CSARDRGLNTEAFF. The DNA for the CDR3 is TGCAGTGCTAGGGACAGGGGGCTGAACACTGAAGCTTTCTTT.

The J gene is TRBJ2-7, the V gene TRBV7-9; D unclear. Germline V CDR1 and CDR2: SEHNR, FQNEAQ (reference sequence). The CDR3 has 13 amino acids. CDR3 amino acids: CATGPQSSYEQYF. As DNA, the CDR3 is TGTGCAACCGGGCCCCAATCTTCCTACGAGCAGTACTTC.

The table lists this clonotype with a few counts. The V call is TRBV7-9, the J call TRBJ2-5; D may match TRBD1 or TRBD2 (5 bases each). Germline loops: CDR1 SEHNR, CDR2 FQNEAQ (reference sequence). With 6 bases removed from V and 1 base from J, the gap between germline ends came to 18 bases. This CDR3 contains 16 residues. The CDR3 DNA sequence: TGTGCCAGCAGTGGTTCGTCCGGGACGCCCCAAGAGACCCAGTACTTC. Translated, it gives CASSGSSGTPQETQYF.

This clonotype was found a few times. V and J are TRBV4-2 and TRBJ2-3, with 14 positions matching TRBD2. Germline V gene lookup returns CDR1 LGHNA and CDR2 YNFKEQ. CDR3 length: 19 residues. V shed 0 bases, J shed 4 bases, and the junction held 9 bases outside the gene matches. For the CDR3, the DNA is TGTGCCAGCAGCCAAGATATGTCGGGGACTAGCGGGGGACCAGATACGCAGTATTTT. Its protein is CASSQDMSGTSGGPDTQYF.

This clonotype was counted many times. The chain recombines TRBV5-6 with TRBJ2-2; the D is unclear. Germline V lookup: CDR1 SGHDT, CDR2 YYEEEE. Trimming removed 8 bases from V and 3 bases from J, with 5 bases in between. The CDR3 has 11 residues. CDR3 amino acids: CASTHTGELFF. The CDR3 DNA sequence: TGTGCCAGTACGCACACCGGGGAGCTGTTTTTT.

The rearrangement uses TRBV24-1 and TRBJ2-7; no reliable D call. The V and J ends lost 4 bases and 2 bases respectively, with 5 bases between them. Germline V gene data show CDR1 as KGHDR and CDR2 as SFDVKD. CDR3 length equals 12 residues. CDR3 DNA: TGTGCCACCAGTGAGGTTGCCTACGAGCAGTACGTC. It codes for CATSEVAYEQYV.

The V and J genes are TRBV7-9 and TRBJ2-3, with TRBD2 as a possible D gene (5 bases). CDR1 and CDR2 (germline): SEHNR, FQNEAQ (reference sequence). Between the trimmed V and J ends, which lost 0 bases and 5 bases, there was a span of 9 bases. The CDR3 covers 14 residues. CDR3 sequence: CASSLAQTKDTQYF. As DNA, the CDR3 is TGTGCCAGCAGCTTAGCGCAGACTAAAGATACGCAGTATTTT.